This T cell receptor beta chain derives from a study of T cell changes during pregnancy in multiple sclerosis. Here immunoSEQ multiplex PCR was the method, and the copy in TCRdb shows in-frame clones only, minus some. The table includes tens of thousands of clones, 92% detected once. Sequenced material: peripheral blood, taken in the first trimester of pregnancy. The TCR originated in a female donor with multiple sclerosis, enrolled in a pregnancy study.

Here the CDR3 DNA reads TGTGCCATCAGGAGCGACGCTGGCAATCAGCCCCAGCATTTT. This encodes CAIRSDAGNQPQHF. This rearrangement joins TRBV10-3 to TRBJ1-5; D remains unclear. The CDR3 has 14 residues. Germline V gene lookup returns CDR1 ENHRY and CDR2 SYGVKD. V lost 6 bases and J 2 bases, leaving 11 bases between the germline ends.